The T cell receptor (beta chain) under discussion was sequenced for a study of blood T cell repertoires in COVID-19. On the study more broadly: Sample material is recorded as cDNA or gDNA derived from T cells, B-cell-depleted T cells, or PBMCs.

The germline gives CDR1 LNHDA, CDR2 SQIVND (reference sequence). The V end was cut by 1 base, the J end by 10 bases, with 11 bases between. CDR3 length: 13 residues. Authors' analysis steps: Nucleated cell number was recorded as an estimate derived from reference gene primer amplification. Clones were sequenced by immunoSEQ multiplex PCR, and TCRdb holds only the in-frame ones, with some missing. D and trimming were read from the DNA, whereas the V and J calls and clone size are those reported in that table. The sample lists more than 70,000 clones; around 84% were seen once. Sample: peripheral blood. The receptor was isolated from a woman of 80 years or more in a cohort sampled during active or convalescent COVID-19. The gene calls are TRBV19 and TRBJ1-5; D gene uncertain. For the CDR3, the DNA is TGTGCCAGTAGTATAGGCGCTACGGGACCCCAGCATTTT. Translation: CASSIGATGPQHF.